This is a list of T cell receptor beta chains from one sample in a study of control samples from healthy donors and cancer patients. TCRdb's copy holds only in-frame clones and misses some; the assay was immunoSEQ multiplex PCR. The sample lists 150,000 or so clones; just under 95% were seen once. Sequenced: blood. Source of these receptors: a man in his forties in good health. Each CDR3 is given with its conserved first and last residue. A D gene is named only where the DNA matches it firmly. Where a row states a size, it is once, few, many or the class of an expanded clone; other rows omit it.

-	TRBV6-1	-	TRBJ1-1	CASSEGWTEAFF	TGTGCCAGCAGTGAAGGGTGGACTGAAGCTTTCTTT
-	TRBV12-3/TRBV12-4	once	TRBJ2-1	CASSLGQEQFF	TGTGCCAGCAGTTTGGGACAAGAGCAGTTCTTC
-	TRBV7-9	-	TRBJ1-1	CASSLGFPNTEAFF	TGTGCCAGCAGCTTAGGTTTCCCGAACACTGAAGCTTTCTTT
TRBD2	TRBV2	-	TRBJ2-1	CASTEGGGGVQFF	TGTGCCAGCACCGAGGGTGGCGGGGGGGTGCAGTTCTTC
-	TRBV5-1	-	TRBJ2-3	CASSFSSSTDTQYF	TGCGCCAGCAGCTTTTCGTCAAGCACAGATACGCAGTATTTT
-	TRBV6-5	-	TRBJ2-2	CASSPRGGSTGELFF	TGTGCCAGCAGCCCACGGGGTGGGAGCACCGGGGAGCTGTTTTTT
-	TRBV6-5	-	TRBJ1-1	CASSSLQRNTEAFF	TGTGCCAGCAGTTCGCTACAGAGGAACACTGAAGCTTTCTTT
-	TRBV29-1	-	TRBJ1-2	CSVEDAGSLYYGYTF	TGCAGCGTTGAAGATGCGGGGAGTCTCTACTATGGCTACACCTTC
TRBD2	TRBV3-1/TRBV3-2	-	TRBJ2-1	CASSQDREEPYNEQFF	TGTGCCAGCAGCCAAGATCGGGAGGAACCCTACAATGAGCAGTTCTTC
TRBD1	TRBV13	once	TRBJ1-3	CASSSQGALGNTIYF	TGTGCCAGCAGCTCCCAGGGGGCGCTTGGAAACACCATATATTTT
-	TRBV5-4	-	TRBJ1-2	CASSLRQGENLNYGYTF	TGTGCCAGCAGCTTGAGGCAGGGTGAAAACCTTAACTATGGCTACACCTTC
-	TRBV6-1	-	TRBJ1-5	CASSEGQATILGEPQHF	TGTGCCAGCAGTGAAGGGCAGGCGACGATCCTTGGTGAGCCCCAGCATTTT
-	TRBV10-3	-	TRBJ2-5	CAISESGGGETQYF	TGTGCCATCAGTGAGTCTGGGGGCGGGGAGACCCAGTACTTC
-	TRBV19	-	TRBJ2-1	CASSILDLSSYNEQFF	TGTGCCAGTAGTATACTCGACTTGAGCTCCTACAATGAGCAGTTCTTC
-	TRBV19	-	TRBJ1-1	CASSFGARSEAFF	TGTGCCAGTAGTTTTGGGGCAAGAAGTGAAGCTTTCTTT
-	TRBV15	-	TRBJ1-1	CATSPTLDSRGANTEAFF	TGTGCCACCAGTCCTACCTTAGACAGTCGGGGTGCGAACACTGAAGCTTTCTTT
TRBD1	TRBV5-1	-	TRBJ2-7	CASSSWDRGINEQYF	TGCGCCAGCAGCTCCTGGGACAGGGGGATCAACGAGCAGTACTTC
-	TRBV4-1	once	TRBJ2-7	CASSRARAEDEQYF	TGCGCCAGCAGCCGCGCCCGGGCCGAGGACGAGCAGTACTTC
-	TRBV27	-	TRBJ2-1	CASRPASYNEQFF	TGTGCCAGCAGGCCGGCTTCCTACAATGAGCAGTTCTTC